These T cell receptor beta chains were read from a single sample in a study of control samples from healthy donors and cancer patients. Assay: immunoSEQ multiplex PCR; the TCRdb copy retains only in-frame clones and omits some. This sample carries 150,000 to 180,000 clones, approximately 94% of them seen once, and the ten largest clones take around 6.2%. The sample comprised blood. These receptors were collected from a man aged 40-50 years in good health. The CDR3 runs from the conserved cysteine through the conserved F or W. A D gene is named only where the DNA matches it firmly. Clone sizes are given selectively: once, few, many, or a class where the clone is expanded.

cdr3_aa	cdr3_nt	v_call	d_call	clone_size	j_call
CATGGTYEQYF	TGTGCCACCGGGGGCACCTACGAGCAGTACTTC	TRBV10-3	.	.	TRBJ2-7
CASRPDGRNTEAFF	TGTGCCAGCAGGCCCGATGGGAGGAACACTGAAGCTTTCTTT	TRBV28	.	.	TRBJ1-1
CAWSVGWYNGYTF	TGTGCCTGGAGTGTTGGATGGTATAATGGCTACACCTTC	TRBV30	.	.	TRBJ1-2
CASSAQGQGPISLNYGYTF	TGTGCCAGCAGTGCACAAGGACAGGGGCCAATCTCCCTTAACTATGGCTACACCTTC	TRBV2	TRBD1	.	TRBJ1-2
CASSLPGQVSKNIQYF	TGTGCCAGTAGTTTACCGGGACAGGTCTCCAAAAACATTCAGTACTTC	TRBV19	TRBD1	.	TRBJ2-4
CASSVDRSSYEQYF	TGCGCCAGCAGCGTCGACCGGAGCTCCTACGAGCAGTACTTC	TRBV5-1	.	.	TRBJ2-7
CARRQGEKGNQPQHF	TGTGCCAGAAGACAAGGCGAGAAGGGCAATCAGCCCCAGCATTTT	TRBV5-3	.	.	TRBJ1-5
CASKRGLNTEAFF	TGTGCCAGCAAACGGGGGTTGAACACTGAAGCTTTCTTT	TRBV2	.	.	TRBJ1-1
CASSEVLGSNQPQHF	TGTGCCAGCAGTGAAGTATTGGGGAGCAATCAGCCCCAGCATTTT	TRBV2	.	.	TRBJ1-5
CASGFRQGLNEQFF	TGTGCTAGTGGTTTCCGACAGGGTTTGAATGAGCAGTTCTTC	TRBV12-5	TRBD1	once	TRBJ2-1
CASSFLGGNEQFF	TGTGCCAGCAGTTTTTTAGGCGGCAATGAGCAGTTCTTC	TRBV12-3/TRBV12-4	.	.	TRBJ2-1
CASSEPGRRGGGYTF	TGCGCCAGCAGTGAGCCGGGTAGGCGGGGGGGTGGCTACACCTTC	TRBV10-1	.	.	TRBJ1-2
CASKATQAAGELFF	TGTGCCAGCAAGGCGACTCAAGCCGCCGGGGAGCTGTTTTTT	TRBV27	.	.	TRBJ2-2
CASRLNTEAFF	TGTGCCTCCCGGTTGAACACTGAAGCTTTCTTT	TRBV30	.	.	TRBJ1-1
CASSAPGGEDTEAFF	TGCGCCAGCAGCGCCCCGGGGGGCGAGGACACTGAAGCTTTCTTT	TRBV5-1	.	.	TRBJ1-1
CASSTRQGVNTEAFF	TGCGCCAGCAGCACAAGACAGGGGGTGAACACTGAAGCTTTCTTT	TRBV5-1	TRBD1	.	TRBJ1-1
CATSRDGGLRDNSPLHF	TGTGCCACCAGCAGAGATGGGGGGCTGAGGGACAATTCACCCCTCCACTTT	TRBV15	.	.	TRBJ1-6
CASSLPLDSSYEQYF	TGTGCCAGCAGTTTACCCCTGGACAGTTCCTACGAGCAGTACTTC	TRBV27	.	once	TRBJ2-7
CASSWDTFNTGELFF	TGTGCCAGCAGTTGGGACACCTTTAACACCGGGGAGCTGTTTTTT	TRBV7-2	.	.	TRBJ2-2
CASSGVGTNSGELFF	TGTGCCAGCAGTGGGGTGGGCACCAACTCCGGGGAGCTGTTTTTT	TRBV2	.	few	TRBJ2-2
CASSQRQESSGANVLTF	TGTGCCAGCAGCCAACGACAGGAAAGCTCTGGGGCCAACGTCCTGACTTTC	TRBV3-1/TRBV3-2	.	.	TRBJ2-6
CASSLRQGARKAFF	TGTGCCAGCAGCCTTCGACAGGGGGCGAGAAAAGCTTTCTTT	TRBV3-1/TRBV3-2	TRBD1	.	TRBJ1-1
CASSLAGPGEAFF	TGTGCCAGCAGCTTAGCCGGACCAGGAGAAGCTTTCTTT	TRBV7-9	.	.	TRBJ1-1
CASSYRTLGTEAFF	TGTGCCAGCAGTTACCGGACCTTGGGGACTGAAGCTTTCTTT	TRBV6-5	.	.	TRBJ1-1
CAWGTVSGANVLTF	TGTGCCTGGGGGACAGTCTCTGGGGCCAACGTCCTGACTTTC	TRBV30	TRBD1	.	TRBJ2-6
CASRDRRAFF	TGTGCCAGCAGGGACAGGAGAGCTTTCTTT	TRBV28	TRBD1	.	TRBJ1-1
CASSHVMGGYEQYF	TGTGCCAGCAGCCACGTGATGGGGGGCTACGAGCAGTACTTC	TRBV7-6	.	.	TRBJ2-7
CASSPQGQARGGYTF	TGTGCCAGCAGCCCCCAGGGACAGGCCCGGGGAGGCTACACCTTC	TRBV6-5	TRBD1	.	TRBJ1-2
CASTVTSNQPQHF	TGTGCCAGCACCGTGACCAGCAATCAGCCCCAGCATTTT	TRBV28	.	.	TRBJ1-5
CASSLGGVAAEAFF	TGCGCCAGCAGCCTAGGGGGGGTTGCTGCTGAAGCTTTCTTT	TRBV4-1	.	.	TRBJ1-1
CASHDGPNEKLFF	TGCGCCAGCCACGACGGACCTAATGAAAAACTGTTTTTT	TRBV10-2	.	.	TRBJ1-4
CASSYEEGGHGNEQFF	TGTGCCAGCAGTTACGAGGAGGGGGGGCACGGGAATGAGCAGTTCTTC	TRBV6-6	.	.	TRBJ2-1
CASAQGFSPLHF	TGTGCTAGTGCACAGGGGTTCTCACCCCTCCACTTT	TRBV12-5	TRBD1	.	TRBJ1-6
CASSRGTSNYGYTF	TGCGCCAGCAGCCGAGGGACGTCCAACTATGGCTACACCTTC	TRBV4-1	.	.	TRBJ1-2
CASSPTTGAYGYTF	TGTGCCAGCAGCCCCACAACCGGTGCCTATGGCTACACCTTC	TRBV11-2	.	once	TRBJ1-2
CASSQVLTGSYQPQHF	TGCGCCAGCAGCCAAGTGCTTACGGGATCCTATCAGCCCCAGCATTTT	TRBV4-1	.	.	TRBJ1-5
CASSPSVAGLHEQFF	TGTGCCAGCAGCCCCTCGGTAGCGGGGTTACATGAGCAGTTCTTC	TRBV5-4	TRBD2	.	TRBJ2-1
CASSYGTTGELFF	TGTGCCAGCAGTTACGGGACTACCGGGGAGCTGTTTTTT	TRBV6-2/TRBV6-3	.	.	TRBJ2-2
CASSSGTAFFYEQYF	TGTGCCAGCAGCTCTGGGACAGCCTTTTTCTACGAGCAGTACTTC	TRBV7-9	TRBD1	.	TRBJ2-7
CASSPLQGAPTYEQYF	TGTGCCAGCTCACCGCTTCAGGGGGCACCTACCTACGAGCAGTACTTC	TRBV18	TRBD1	.	TRBJ2-7
CASSSGGNQPQHF	TGTGCCAGCAGCTCCGGGGGCAATCAGCCCCAGCATTTT	TRBV7-9	.	.	TRBJ1-5
CASTSGPSSGNTIYF	TGTGCCAGCACCTCGGGTCCCAGTTCTGGAAACACCATATATTTT	TRBV7-2	.	.	TRBJ1-3
CASSLNGPNYGYTF	TGTGCCAGCAGTTTAAATGGACCTAACTATGGCTACACCTTC	TRBV27	.	.	TRBJ1-2
CASSLNTDSPLHF	TGTGCCAGCAGCTTAAACACGGATTCACCCCTCCACTTT	TRBV7-9	.	.	TRBJ1-6
CASSQEASSYNEQFF	TGTGCCAGCAGCCAGGAGGCCAGCTCCTACAATGAGCAGTTCTTC	TRBV7-2	.	.	TRBJ2-1